These T cell receptor beta chains were read from a single sample in a study of blood T cell repertoires in COVID-19. Using immunoSEQ multiplex PCR, the repertoire was profiled, and TCRdb retains in-frame clones only, with some absent. This sample has roughly 220,000 clones, with around 80% found just once. The specimen was peripheral blood. These receptors were collected from a woman between 40 and 50 years old who had recovered from COVID-19. Each CDR3 is given with its conserved first and last residue. Each record gives: CDR3 protein, CDR3 DNA, clone size, J gene, V gene, D gene. The D gene is left open where the match is weak. The listing skips clone size in some rows; elsewhere it reads once, few, many or a size class.

CDR3aa: CASSPGGPGLEQYF
CDR3nt: TGTGCCAGCAGCCCGGGGGGGCCCGGCCTCGAGCAGTACTTC
abundance: .
j_gene: TRBJ2-7
v_gene: TRBV7-8
d_gene: TRBD2

CDR3aa: CAWSVWGGVTDTQYF
CDR3nt: TGTGCCTGGAGTGTCTGGGGGGGTGTGACAGATACGCAGTATTTT
abundance: .
j_gene: TRBJ2-3
v_gene: TRBV30
d_gene: TRBD2

CDR3aa: CASSRGSGTESYEQYF
CDR3nt: TGTGCCAGCAGCCGGGGAAGTGGTACAGAGTCCTACGAGCAGTACTTC
abundance: .
j_gene: TRBJ2-7
v_gene: TRBV7-6
d_gene: .

CDR3aa: CASSPRQGPSSGNTIYF
CDR3nt: TGTGCCAGCAGTCCAAGACAGGGGCCAAGCTCTGGAAACACCATATATTTT
abundance: .
j_gene: TRBJ1-3
v_gene: TRBV6-6
d_gene: TRBD1

CDR3aa: CAISEPQGLSNTIYF
CDR3nt: TGTGCCATCAGTGAGCCACAGGGGCTATCAAACACCATATATTTT
abundance: .
j_gene: TRBJ1-3
v_gene: TRBV10-3
d_gene: TRBD1

CDR3aa: CASMTGFDQETQYF
CDR3nt: TGCGCCAGCATGACAGGATTCGACCAAGAGACCCAGTACTTC
abundance: .
j_gene: TRBJ2-5
v_gene: TRBV5-1
d_gene: .

CDR3aa: CASSVGGGPNQPQHF
CDR3nt: TGTGCCAGCAGCGTAGGCGGGGGTCCCAATCAGCCCCAGCATTTT
abundance: once
j_gene: TRBJ1-5
v_gene: TRBV9
d_gene: .

CDR3aa: CASKRAFSEQYF
CDR3nt: TGTGCCAGCAAACGAGCGTTTTCCGAGCAGTACTTC
abundance: .
j_gene: TRBJ2-7
v_gene: TRBV12-3/TRBV12-4
d_gene: .

CDR3aa: CASSGGGTGSYEQYF
CDR3nt: TGTGCCAGCAGCGGTGGTGGGACAGGCTCCTACGAGCAGTACTTC
abundance: .
j_gene: TRBJ2-7
v_gene: TRBV5-4
d_gene: TRBD1

CDR3aa: CASRLDEGSVNTGELFF
CDR3nt: TGTGCCAGCAGGCTAGACGAAGGGAGCGTAAACACCGGGGAGCTGTTTTTT
abundance: .
j_gene: TRBJ2-2
v_gene: TRBV7-9
d_gene: .

CDR3aa: CASSSRPDATGEREAFF
CDR3nt: TGTGCCAGCAGCTCAAGACCGGATGCAACAGGGGAGAGGGAAGCTTTCTTT
abundance: .
j_gene: TRBJ1-1
v_gene: TRBV7-2
d_gene: TRBD1